The rows below give T cell receptor beta chains drawn from one sample of a study of CD8 T cells in Susac syndrome. TCRdb fed the immunoSEQ multiplex PCR reads into MiXCR, producing one record per CDR3 protein. The table shows roughly 150,000 distinct CDR3 sequences, with 95% to 96% occurring only once. Sequencing was performed on CD8+ T cells from PBMCs. The receptor set was obtained from a human donor with multiple sclerosis. The CDR3 runs from the conserved cysteine through the conserved F or W. Not every row has a clone size; where given, it reads once, few, many or a size class.

TRBV7-9	once	TRBJ2-2	CASRGPGRPNTGELFF
TRBV13	-	TRBJ2-5	CASSTGPRQTQYF
TRBV7-9	-	TRBJ2-7	CASRWDGYEQYF
TRBV7-8	-	TRBJ1-1	CASSSPDPGRDTEAFF
TRBV27	-	TRBJ1-6	CASSPRAGGGSPLHF
TRBV11-2	-	TRBJ2-7	CASSLDPFPGVDEQYF
TRBV12-3/TRBV12-4	-	TRBJ1-1	CASSSPGAENTEAFF
TRBV7-9	-	TRBJ1-4	CASSLESSEKLFF
TRBV19	-	TRBJ1-1	CASIPPPGSTEAFF
TRBV30	once	TRBJ1-4	CAWVDANDEKLFF
TRBV11-2	-	TRBJ2-6	CASSSTTSGGAGANVLTF
TRBV12-3/TRBV12-4	-	TRBJ2-3	CASKTPRDIYSTDTQYF
TRBV27	-	TRBJ2-3	CASSLAGRRVDTQYF
TRBV7-9	-	TRBJ1-4	CASSLGHLNEKLFF
TRBV12-3/TRBV12-4	-	TRBJ2-7	CASRSSGTDSYEQYF
TRBV30	-	TRBJ2-2	CAWRFTNTGELFF
TRBV29-1	-	TRBJ2-7	CSVVGDKQYF
TRBV5-6	-	TRBJ2-1	CASSLGGYGEQFF
TRBV29-1	-	TRBJ2-7	CSCQGDRGYEQYF
TRBV14	-	TRBJ2-3	CASSPWNPSDTQYF
TRBV27	-	TRBJ1-2	CATGASRTFYGYTF
TRBV5-1	-	TRBJ1-2	CASSFNAAIYGYTF
TRBV18	once	TRBJ2-2	CASSTSGELFF
TRBV30	-	TRBJ1-2	CAWQTGIYGYTF
TRBV11-2	-	TRBJ2-1	CASSPYRDRAYNEQFF
TRBV9	-	TRBJ2-1	CASSDTRAPGEQFF
TRBV5-1	once	TRBJ2-5	CASSLETSGLLQETQYF